A single sample gave rise to the 27 T cell receptor beta chains below, sequenced in a study of immune characterization of retroperitoneal liposarcoma (dated by TCRdb to 2018 to 2020). Libraries were prepared through PCR. Instrument on record: NextSeq 500. TCRdb reworked the public reads: Q25 trimming with fastp, MiXCR clone assembly, productive beta chains retained. Each entry is one CDR3 protein sequence, shown with its most common DNA and genes. The sample yields roughly 9,300 distinct CDR3 sequences; 20% to 30% were counted once. The biggest ten clones account for approximately 19% of the sample. The specimen was blood. These receptors were obtained from a male donor with retroperitoneal liposarcoma.

This clonotype appeared a few times. The gene calls are TRBV12-3 or TRBV12-4 and TRBJ2-3, with 8 bases aligning to TRBD2. The J call could be wrong; TRBJ2-7 is a better fit for the DNA end. CDR3 length equals 13 residues. Here the CDR3 DNA reads TGTGCCAGCAGCCAGACTAGCGATGCCGAGCAGTACGTC. Protein product: CASSQTSDAEQYV.

V and J are TRBV25-1 and TRBJ2-1; the match to TRBD1 covers 9 bases. V dropped 6 bases and J dropped 3; count of bases not matched to a gene: 3. Germline values: CDR1 MGHDK, CDR2 SYGVNS. This CDR3 contains 14 residues. CDR3 sequence: CASSRGQGYNEQFF. CDR3 sequence (DNA): TGTGCCAGCAGCCGGGGACAGGGCTACAATGAGCAGTTCTTC.

The V gene is TRBV11-1, the J gene TRBJ2-3; 14 bases are a match to TRBD2. Looked up from germline, CDR1 is SGHAT and CDR2 is FQDESV (reference sequence). The V gene end was trimmed by 6 bases and the J gene end by 4 bases; junction bases not matched to a gene: 15. The CDR3 sequence is 19 residues long. The CDR3 loop reads CASRAGLAGALHAADTQYF. In DNA form, the CDR3 reads TGTGCCAGCAGAGCGGGACTAGCGGGGGCTCTGCACGCAGCAGATACGCAGTATTTT.

The chain employs TRBV11-3 and TRBJ2-2, with TRBD2 as a possible D gene (6 bases). The V and J ends lost 0 bases and 4 bases respectively, with 6 bases between them. Germline values: CDR1 SGHNT, CDR2 YENEEA. The CDR3 totals 14 residues. CDR3 protein: CASSLETSTGELFF. CDR3 bases: TGTGCCAGCAGCTTAGAGACTAGCACCGGGGAGCTGTTTTTT.

The rearrangement uses TRBV6-1 and TRBJ2-2, with 8 bases identical to TRBD2. This CDR3 spans 19 amino acids. V dropped 2 bases and J dropped 4; count of bases not matched to a gene: 15. Germline V gene lookup returns CDR1 MNHNS and CDR2 SASEGT. The CDR3 DNA reads as TGTGCCAGCAGTGAATTGGTAAACGGACTAGCCGTAGGCACCGGGGAGCTGTTTTTT. It specifies CASSELVNGLAVGTGELFF.

Ten or more counts support this clonotype. The J gene is TRBJ1-2, the V gene TRBV6-1; 8 bases match TRBD1. The CDR3 is 13 amino acids. The trim removed 6 bases at V and 7 bases at J, leaving 7 bases unmatched. Per germline, CDR1 MNHNS and CDR2 SASEGT. CDR3 DNA sequence: TGTGCCAGCAGAGCGGACAGGGCAGGTGGCTACACCTTC. Translation: CASRADRAGGYTF.

The chain recombines TRBV7-2 with TRBJ2-1, with 8 positions matching TRBD2. The DNA matches TRBJ2-4 better at its end, which makes the J call doubtful. Per the germline V gene, CDR1 is SGHTA and CDR2 is FQGNSA. CDR3 length: 12 amino acids. CDR3 nucleotides: TGTGCCAGCAGCCCCGGGGGGGACATTCAGTACTTC. It codes for CASSPGGDIQYF.

V usage is TRBV6-6 and J usage is TRBJ1-6; D is perhaps TRBD1 (5 bases). Trimming cost V 7 bases and J 10 bases, with 20 bases left between them. The CDR3 is 15 residues long. The V gene's germline CDR1 is MNHNY and CDR2 SVGAGI (reference sequence). CDR3 residues: CASTTPGRGGSPLHF. For the CDR3, the DNA is TGTGCCAGCACCACCCCGGGGAGGGGAGGGTCACCCCTCCACTTT.

This clonotype was counted only a few times. This rearrangement joins TRBV11-2 to TRBJ2-1; tentatively, D is TRBD1 (5 bases). The DNA end is a closer match to TRBJ2-7, so the J assignment may be wrong. The CDR3 has 14 residues. The germline V gene has CDR1 SGHAT and CDR2 FQNNGV. CDR3 in DNA: TGTGCCAGCAGCCACCGGCAGGGTGTTTACGAGCAGTACTTC. It codes for CASSHRQGVYEQYF.

The J gene is TRBJ2-5, the V gene TRBV12-3 or TRBV12-4; 7 bases fit TRBD1. CDR3 size: 14 residues. J was trimmed by 4 bases and V by 5 bases; bases with no gene match: 7. CDR3: CASSPTGRTETQYF. CDR3 sequence (DNA): TGTGCCAGCAGTCCGACAGGGAGAACAGAGACCCAGTACTTC.

This clonotype was detected only a few times. This chain connects TRBV25-1 to TRBJ2-1; the D call may be TRBD1 or TRBD2 (5 bases each). Germline assignment: CDR1 MGHDK and CDR2 SYGVNS. The germline V and J ends were trimmed by 4 bases and 5 bases, with 15 bases remaining between them. The CDR3 sequence is 15 residues long. CDR3 bases: TGTGCCAGCAGTGGGGGAGACAGTCCTAACAATGAGCAGTTCTTC. Protein product: CASSGGDSPNNEQFF.

The rearrangement uses TRBV29-1 and TRBJ2-2; D call uncertain. Germline values: CDR1 SQVTM, CDR2 ANQGSEA. The CDR3 runs to 11 residues. Deletions cut 4 bases from V and 2 bases from J, with 2 bases between. CDR3 region: CSVGNTGELFF. CDR3 nucleotide sequence: TGCAGCGTTGGAAACACCGGGGAGCTGTTTTTT.

V usage is TRBV6-6 and J usage is TRBJ1-6; D unclear. The CDR3 is 16 amino acids. From germline, CDR1 is MNHNY and CDR2 SVGAGI (reference sequence). V lost 7 bases, J lost 4 bases, and 17 bases lay in between. The CDR3 nucleotides read TGTGCCAGCACCCTCGGTAGCACAGCGTATAATTCACCCCTCCACTTT. It codes for CASTLGSTAYNSPLHF.

This clonotype was seen ten or more times. The chain combines TRBV6-6 with TRBJ2-1; D gene unclear. The DNA matches TRBJ2-7 better at its end, which makes the J call doubtful. The CDR3 is made up of 14 amino acids. Looked up from germline, CDR1 is MNHNY and CDR2 is SVGAGI (reference sequence). CDR3 sequence reads: CASQLSGSSYEQYF. The CDR3 DNA follows: TGTGCCAGTCAATTGTCTGGCAGCTCCTACGAGCAGTACTTC.

This clonotype was observed a handful of times. A much larger clone lies a single base off, so this may be a read error. This chain uses TRBV11-2 with TRBJ2-1, with no clear D. CDR1 is SGHAT, CDR2 FQNNGV, per germline. Trimming left V 2 bases short and J 10 bases short, with 9 bases between. CDR3 size: 12 residues. The CDR3 region has the DNA TGTGCCAGCAGCTTAAGTTTAGTCGAGCAGTTCTTC. Translation gives CASSLSLVEQFF. The whole variable domain, filled in from reference TRBV11-2 and TRBJ2-1, reads EAGVAQSPRYKIIEKRQSVAFWCNPISGHATLYWYQQILGQGPKLLIQFQNNGVVDDSQLPKDRFSAERLKGVDSTLKIQPAKLEDSAVYLCASSLSLVEQFFGPGTRLTVL.

The J gene is TRBJ2-1, the V gene TRBV6-6; 7 bases are a match to TRBD2. The assigned J gene may be wrong: the sequence end matches TRBJ2-7 better. The CDR3 runs 14 residues. In germline, CDR1 is MNHNY, CDR2 SVGAGI (reference sequence). CDR3 in amino acids: CASSPGTTEVEQYF. Written as DNA, the CDR3 is TGTGCCAGCAGCCCCGGGACTACCGAGGTCGAGCAGTACTTC.

By share, this clonotype ranks as medium-sized. The CDR3 nucleotides read TGTGCCAGCAGAACGGGCCCTGGAAGGGGGGCCAACGTCCTGACTTTC. Translation gives CASRTGPGRGANVLTF. The chain carries TRBV6-1 and TRBJ2-6; no firm D call. The V end was cut by 6 bases, the J end by 4 bases, with 16 bases between. The CDR3 sequence is 16 residues long. CDR1 and CDR2 from the germline V gene are MNHNS and SASEGT.

This clonotype was detected only once. The junction shows a germline mismatch at one end, possibly a read error. The rearrangement joins TRBV4-1 to TRBJ2-1, with D perhaps matching TRBD2 (5 bases). Per germline, CDR1 MGHRA and CDR2 YSYEKL. The CDR3 length is 15 residues. CDR3: CASSQEVRGIGEQLF. The DNA of the CDR3 is TGCGCCAGCAGCCAAGAAGTCCGAGGGATCGGTGAGCAGTTATTC.

Note on this clonotype: A clone one base away is much larger, so this may be a read error. The rearrangement links TRBV7-6 to TRBJ2-1, with 10 bases identical to TRBD1. Trimming removed 6 bases from V and 10 bases from J; junction bases left unmatched: 6. CDR3 length: 13 amino acids. CDR1 and CDR2 from the germline V gene are SGHVS and FNYEAQ. The CDR3 loop reads CASSRQGAIEQFF. The CDR3 DNA reads TGTGCCAGCAGTCGACAGGGGGCCATCGAGCAGTTCTTC. Filled out from reference TRBV7-6 and TRBJ2-1, the complete variable domain reads GAGVSQSPRYKVTKRGQDVALRCDPISGHVSLYWYRQALGQGPEFLTYFNYEAQQDKSGLPNDRFSAERPEGSISTLTIQRTEQRDSAMYRCASSRQGAIEQFFGPGTRLTVL.

There are many counts of this clonotype. An end of the junction differs from the germline gene, which may be a read error. The chain combines TRBV6-1 with TRBJ2-5; D gene uncertain. Germline V gene sequence: CDR1 MNHNS, CDR2 SASEGT. CDR3 length equals 13 residues. This CDR3 is CASSSRPQGTQYF. The CDR3 DNA reads TGTGCCAGCAGCTCCCGACCCCAAGGGACCCAGTACTTC.

The chain employs TRBV10-2 and TRBJ2-1, with 7 bases lining up with TRBD1. The end of the DNA is better explained by TRBJ2-7, so the J call may be wrong. Germline V gene sequence: CDR1 WSHSY, CDR2 SAAADI. The CDR3 is 13 residues long. CDR3 sequence: CASSGQGYYEQYV. The CDR3 nucleotides read TGCGCCAGCAGTGGACAGGGCTACTACGAGCAGTACGTC.

A word on this clonotype: This clone may be a read error of a much larger clone one base away. V gene TRBV6-1 combines with J gene TRBJ2-3, with D possibly TRBD2 on 6 matching bases. The CDR3 covers 10 residues. From germline, CDR1 is MNHNS and CDR2 SASEGT. Trimming pared 2 bases from V and 14 bases from J, leaving 8 bases between. The CDR3 sequence is CASSERGRYF. DNA for the CDR3: TGTGCCAGCAGTGAACGGGGGAGGTATTTT.

The V call is TRBV28, the J call TRBJ1-1; D call uncertain. The germline gives CDR1 MDHEN, CDR2 SYDVKM. V lost 3 bases and J lost 0, with 2 bases in between. This CDR3 contains 12 residues. The CDR3 DNA reads as TGTGCCAGCAGTTTCTTGAACACTGAAGCTTTCTTT. Its translation: CASSFLNTEAFF. The entire variable domain, with the rest obtained from reference TRBV28 and TRBJ1-1, is as follows: DVKVTQSSRYLVKRTGEKVFLECVQDMDHENMFWYRQDPGLGLRLIYFSYDVKMKEKGDIPEGYSVSREKKERFSLILESASTNQTSMYLCASSFLNTEAFFGQGTRLTVV.

This clonotype is labeled medium-sized. The chain employs TRBV7-2 and TRBJ2-1; D perhaps matches TRBD2 (7 bases). The CDR3 extends over 16 amino acids. The V gene's germline CDR1 is SGHTA and CDR2 FQGNSA. The V and J ends lost 5 bases and 3 bases respectively, with 17 bases between them. CDR3 coding DNA: TGTGCCAGCAGCCTCATGGGGGGAGGGGGCTACAATGAGCAGTTCTTC. Translating gives CASSLMGGGGYNEQFF.

The chain links TRBV6-6 to TRBJ2-3; either TRBD1 or TRBD2 may supply D (5 bases each). With 5 bases removed from V and 0 bases from J, the gap between germline ends came to 12 bases. Looked up from germline, CDR1 is MNHNY and CDR2 is SVGAGI (reference sequence). The CDR3 runs to 15 residues. CDR3 region: CASSPQGTSTDTQYF. The CDR3 nucleotides are TGTGCCAGCAGTCCTCAAGGGACGAGCACAGATACGCAGTATTTT.

This clonotype is classed as large (0.1 to 1%). This sequence joins TRBV7-6 and TRBJ2-1; tentatively, D is TRBD2 (5 bases). Germline CDR1 is SGHVS and CDR2 is FNYEAQ. The length of the CDR3 is 13 residues. V dropped 2 bases and J dropped 6 bases, with 8 bases sitting between them. The DNA for the CDR3 is TGTGCCAGCAGCTTAAACGGAGGCAATGAGCAGTTCTTC. Protein: CASSLNGGNEQFF.

This clonotype was seen ten or more times. The V and J genes are TRBV6-1 and TRBJ1-6; D not certain. V lost 5 bases and J 7 bases, leaving 15 bases between the germline ends. This CDR3 has 15 amino acids. Per germline, CDR1 MNHNS and CDR2 SASEGT. The CDR3 region has the DNA TGTGCCAGCAGTAAATGGTCGATCGGAAATTCACCCCTCCACTTT. This codes for CASSKWSIGNSPLHF.